This T cell receptor (beta chain) was identified in a study of CD8+ T cells in alopecia areata. In germline, CDR1 is MGHDK, CDR2 SYGVNS. This CDR3 spans 11 amino acids. V dropped 10 bases and J dropped 2 bases, with 9 bases sitting between them. The authors extracted RNA and reverse transcribed it into cDNA as the sequencing template. Sequenced by immunoSEQ multiplex PCR; TCRdb stores in-frame clones only, minus some. The sample lists 55,000 to 65,000 clones; roughly 40% were seen once. The receptor was isolated from a human donor with alopecia areata. Sample: NKG2D-low CD8+ T cells sorted from blood. The chain combines TRBV25-1 with TRBJ2-7; a weak D match, TRBD1 (6 bases). The CDR3 sequence is CATGQTYEQYF. The CDR3 region has the DNA TGTGCCACCGGACAGACCTACGAGCAGTACTTC.